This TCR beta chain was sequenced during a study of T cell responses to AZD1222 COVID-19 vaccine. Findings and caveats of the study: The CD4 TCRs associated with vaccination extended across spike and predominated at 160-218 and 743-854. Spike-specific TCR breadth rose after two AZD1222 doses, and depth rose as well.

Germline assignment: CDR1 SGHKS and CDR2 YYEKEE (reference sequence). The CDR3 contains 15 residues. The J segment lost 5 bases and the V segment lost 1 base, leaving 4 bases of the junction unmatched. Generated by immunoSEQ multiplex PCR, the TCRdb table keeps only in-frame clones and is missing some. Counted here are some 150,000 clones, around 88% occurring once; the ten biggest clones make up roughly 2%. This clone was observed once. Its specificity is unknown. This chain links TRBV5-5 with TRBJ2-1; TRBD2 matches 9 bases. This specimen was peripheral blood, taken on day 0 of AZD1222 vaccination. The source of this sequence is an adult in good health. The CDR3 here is CASSLSSGTHNEQFF. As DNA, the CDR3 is TGTGCCAGCAGCTTGTCTAGCGGGACGCACAATGAGCAGTTCTTC.